A selection of T cell receptor beta chains follows, all from one sample in a study of cytomegalovirus exposure and HLA in healthy donors. Clones were read by immunoSEQ multiplex PCR, and TCRdb kept only the in-frame ones, dropping some. The sample comprises about 150,000 clones, approximately 80% of which are singletons, and about 4% rests with the top ten. Source material: PBMCs. The receptors come from a woman in her thirties or forties in good health and CMV-seronegative. CDR3s include the opening cysteine and the closing phenylalanine or tryptophan. The D gene is left open where the match is weak. Only some rows state a clone size, as once, few, many or a class for expanded clones.

TGTGCCTGGAGTGTCTGGCAGACGGAGGAGACCCAGTACTTC CAWSVWQTEETQYF TRBJ2-5 - TRBV30 -
TGTGCCTGGAGTGTGGGGCTAGCGGGAGCTTCCGAGCAGTACTTC CAWSVGLAGASEQYF TRBJ2-7 - TRBV30 TRBD2
TGCAGCGCTGATGACAGCGCCTACTATGGCTACACCTTC CSADDSAYYGYTF TRBJ1-2 - TRBV29-1 -
TGTGCCAGCAGTGGGTATGGGGCCACAGATACGCAGTATTTT CASSGYGATDTQYF TRBJ2-3 - TRBV7-9 -
TGTGCCATCAACCCTGGGGGGGGTCGGAATGGCTACACCTTC CAINPGGGRNGYTF TRBJ1-2 - TRBV10-3 -
TGTGCCAGCAGCCGGGGGGATTCGGGAAACACCATATATTTT CASSRGDSGNTIYF TRBJ1-3 - TRBV5-6 -
TGCGCCAGCAGCTCGGCGGCTACAGGGAAGGAGCAGTACTTC CASSSAATGKEQYF TRBJ2-5 - TRBV5-1 -
TGTGCCACCGGACAGGGGGCTTCACCCCTCCACTTT CATGQGASPLHF TRBJ1-6 once TRBV28 TRBD1
TGCGCCAGCAGCTTGGGTGGGACTGCGAATGAGCAGTTCTTC CASSLGGTANEQFF TRBJ2-1 once TRBV5-1 -
TGTGCCAGCAGTACCGGGACAGGGGGCTCCTACGAGCAGTACTTC CASSTGTGGSYEQYF TRBJ2-7 - TRBV11-2 TRBD1
TGTGCCAGCAGTTCCCAGCAGGGGGCAAGGAACACTGAAGCTTTCTTT CASSSQQGARNTEAFF TRBJ1-1 - TRBV5-5 TRBD1
TGTGCCAGCAGCGGACTAGCGGGAGCGGCAGATACGCAGTATTTT CASSGLAGAADTQYF TRBJ2-3 - TRBV28 TRBD2
TGTGCCAGCAGCACGGGACTAGCGGGAGGGCTTGATGAGCAGTTCTTC CASSTGLAGGLDEQFF TRBJ2-1 - TRBV11-3 TRBD2
TGTGCCAGCGAGGGAGGGGCCGAGCAGTACTTC CASEGGAEQYF TRBJ2-7 - TRBV2 TRBD2
TGTGCCAGCAGCCGGACGGGGGGCGCCGGGCAGCCCCAGCATTTT CASSRTGGAGQPQHF TRBJ1-5 - TRBV5-8 -
TGCGCCAGCAGCCGGGGACAGGACTCCTACGAGCAGTACTTC CASSRGQDSYEQYF TRBJ2-7 - TRBV5-1 TRBD1
TGCGCCAGCAGCCAAACTGCCGGTCTAGGACTAGGCAATGAGCAGTTCTTC CASSQTAGLGLGNEQFF TRBJ2-1 - TRBV4-1 TRBD2
TGCGCCAGCAGCTTGGTGTCGGGGGTAAGCACAGATACGCAGTATTTT CASSLVSGVSTDTQYF TRBJ2-3 - TRBV5-1 -
TGCGCCAGCAGCCCCTCCAGAACAGGGTACGAGCAGTACTTC CASSPSRTGYEQYF TRBJ2-7 - TRBV5-1 -
TGTGCCAGCAGTAGTCGACAGGGCTGGGATCAGCCCCAGCATTTT CASSSRQGWDQPQHF TRBJ1-5 - TRBV21-1 -
TGTGCCAGCAGCTCCGGGACTAGCGGCCACAATGAGCAGTTCTTC CASSSGTSGHNEQFF TRBJ2-1 - TRBV5-4 TRBD2
TGTGCCTGGAGTGTACAGTTAGCTTTGACTAGGAATGAGCAGTTCTTC CAWSVQLALTRNEQFF TRBJ2-1 - TRBV30 -
TGCGCCAGCAGTTTCCGTGGAGCGGGAGAAGCTGGGGCCAACGTCCTGACTTTC CASSFRGAGEAGANVLTF TRBJ2-6 - TRBV5-1 TRBD2
TGTGCCAGCAGTTCTTATAACAGGAATCAGCCCCAGCATTTT CASSSYNRNQPQHF TRBJ1-5 - TRBV28 -
TGTGCCAGCAGTGAAGGTGGCGGTCCGAGGAATGAAGCTTTCTTT CASSEGGGPRNEAFF TRBJ1-1 - TRBV25-1 -
TGTGCCAGCAGCGCCGGGACAGAATACGAGCAGTACTTC CASSAGTEYEQYF TRBJ2-7 - TRBV11-3 TRBD1
TGCGCCAGCAGCTTGGGAGTATTAGGGCGCAGGGGAGTCACCGGGGAGCTGTTTTTT CASSLGVLGRRGVTGELFF TRBJ2-2 - TRBV5-1 -
TGTGCCAGCAGTCCTAGCGGGGAGAACACCGGGGAGCTGTTTTTT CASSPSGENTGELFF TRBJ2-2 few TRBV9 TRBD2
TGTGCCATCGGGGGGGGCCACGCAGATACGCAGTATTTT CAIGGGHADTQYF TRBJ2-3 - TRBV10-3 -
TGTGCCAGCAGCCCCCCCTTGCACGGGTCGGGCACTGAAGCTTTCTTT CASSPPLHGSGTEAFF TRBJ1-1 - TRBV5-4 -
TGTGCCAGCAGCTCGGGACTATCGGATGAGCAGTTCTTC CASSSGLSDEQFF TRBJ2-1 - TRBV7-9 TRBD2
TGTGCCAGCAGCGTCGCTAGCGGAGAAACGTACAATGAGCAGTTCTTC CASSVASGETYNEQFF TRBJ2-1 - TRBV9 TRBD2
TGCGCCAGCAGACAGAACGCTGAAGCTTTCTTT CASRQNAEAFF TRBJ1-1 - TRBV5-1 -
TGTGCCAGCAGCTTATACGGGATGCCGCCTGGGATAAGCTCCTACGAGCAGTACTTC CASSLYGMPPGISSYEQYF TRBJ2-7 - TRBV7-8 -
TGTGCCAGCAGCTCCGAGCGGATAGATACGCAGTATTTT CASSSERIDTQYF TRBJ2-3 - TRBV13 -
TGTGCCAGCAGACAGGACCTAGCCAAAAACATTCAGTACTTC CASRQDLAKNIQYF TRBJ2-4 few TRBV6-1 -
TGTGCCAGCACCAGGGGCGGGGGGGCTTACGAGCAGTACTTC CASTRGGGAYEQYF TRBJ2-7 - TRBV7-2 TRBD2
TGTGCCAGCAGCGTAGGAGGGATCTTGAACACTGAAGCTTTCTTT CASSVGGILNTEAFF TRBJ1-1 - TRBV9 -
TGTGCCAGCAGCTTAAGTTCGTTACAGGGCGGTCAGCCCCAGCATTTT CASSLSSLQGGQPQHF TRBJ1-5 - TRBV7-9 -
TGTGCCAGCATTGTGGAGGGAGGCAATCAGCCCCAGCATTTT CASIVEGGNQPQHF TRBJ1-5 - TRBV6-1 -
TGCGCCAGCAGCCAAGATGGAGTGGGAGGGTACGAGCAGTACTTC CASSQDGVGGYEQYF TRBJ2-7 once TRBV4-1 TRBD2
TGTGCCAGCAGTTTATCGATAACCACAGTGTCTGAAGCTTTCTTT CASSLSITTVSEAFF TRBJ1-1 - TRBV27 -
TGTGCCAGCTCAGAACAGGGGGTCGGCACTGAAGCTTTCTTT CASSEQGVGTEAFF TRBJ1-1 - TRBV18 TRBD1
TGTGCCTGGGGACTAGCGGGAGGTACAGATACGCAGTATTTT CAWGLAGGTDTQYF TRBJ2-3 few TRBV30 TRBD2
TGCGCCAGCAGCTTGGACAGGCCCTCTCTTACCTATGGCTACACCTTC CASSLDRPSLTYGYTF TRBJ1-2 - TRBV5-1 -
TGTGCCAGCAGCTTGATCGTTGTACAGGGGGCTGGAGGGGCCAACGTCCTGACTTTC CASSLIVVQGAGGANVLTF TRBJ2-6 - TRBV5-8 TRBD1
TGTGCCAGCAGCCCCTTAGGGGGACGGGATTATGGCTACACCTTC CASSPLGGRDYGYTF TRBJ1-2 - TRBV28 -
TGTGCCAGCTCACCAACAAAAGGGACATACACCTTC CASSPTKGTYTF TRBJ1-2 - TRBV18 -
TGTGCCAGCAGTGATTGGGGAGAACCCCACTATGGCTACACCTTC CASSDWGEPHYGYTF TRBJ1-2 - TRBV6-4 -
TGTGCCAGCAGCTCCCCTACGAGCGGGGGGTACCAAGAGACCCAGTACTTC CASSSPTSGGYQETQYF TRBJ2-5 - TRBV7-9 TRBD2
TGTGCCAGCTCACCGGGACAGGGGAGCAATCAGCCCCAGCATTTT CASSPGQGSNQPQHF TRBJ1-5 - TRBV18 TRBD1
TGTGCCAGCAGTGCCCTGGCGGGGGTCTCATCAGATACGCAGTATTTT CASSALAGVSSDTQYF TRBJ2-3 - TRBV6-1 TRBD2
TGTGCCAGCAGTGGGGTCGGGGGCTATGGCTACACCTTC CASSGVGGYGYTF TRBJ1-2 - TRBV6-1 -
TGCGCCAGCAGCCAAGTAGCGGGGACCTACAATGAGCAGTTCTTC CASSQVAGTYNEQFF TRBJ2-1 - TRBV4-1 TRBD2
TGCGCCAGCAGCTTGGGACAGGGTCCGGAGACCCAGTACTTC CASSLGQGPETQYF TRBJ2-5 - TRBV5-1 TRBD1
TGCGCCAGCAGCAGGAGCTCCTACAATGAGCAGTTCTTC CASSRSSYNEQFF TRBJ2-1 few TRBV5-1 -
TGTGCCAGCAGCTTGGGGCAGGGCCAAGAGACCCAGTACTTC CASSLGQGQETQYF TRBJ2-5 - TRBV5-4 -
TGTGCCAGCAGCCCCGGACTAGCGGACAGCTCCTACGAGCAGTACTTC CASSPGLADSSYEQYF TRBJ2-7 few TRBV5-6 TRBD2
TGTGCCAGCAGCTGGCAGGGACTTGCACTCTACGAGCAGTACTTC CASSWQGLALYEQYF TRBJ2-7 - TRBV7-9 -
TGCGCCAGCAGCTCGGGACTAGCGCTCACCTACGAGCAGTACTTC CASSSGLALTYEQYF TRBJ2-7 - TRBV5-1 TRBD2